Each of the 13 T cell receptor beta chains below was sequenced from the same sample in a study of blood T cells in healthy people across ages. A J-beta primer mix and a sample-barcoded 5' primer were used in a second PCR of about 7 to 11 cycles. Each CDR3 protein gets one entry after TCRdb re-called the 5' RACE reads with MiXCR. The profile shows approximately 780,000 distinct CDR3 sequences, 20% to 30% of them singletons. These data were also filed under a second study, of T cells of mothers and their children.

Sequencing was carried out using blood. These receptor sequences come from a boy between 10 and 17 years old in good health.

This chain links TRBV5-1 with TRBJ2-1, with D perhaps matching TRBD1 (5 bases). The end of the DNA aligns better with TRBJ2-7, so the J call may be wrong. CDR1 and CDR2 from the germline V gene are SGHRS and YFSETQ. This CDR3 is 14 amino acids long. CDR3 nucleotides: TGCGCCAGCAGCCCCTTTACAGGTTTCGACGAGCAGTACTTC. Encoded protein: CASSPFTGFDEQYF.

Only a few counts were recorded for this clonotype. The rearrangement links TRBV7-9 to TRBJ2-7; 15 bases fit TRBD2. Germline V CDR1 and CDR2: SEHNR, FQNEAQ (reference sequence). V was pared by 1 base and J by 5 bases, with 3 bases of the junction left unmatched. The CDR3 totals 16 residues. The CDR3 sequence: CASSLGGLAGGDEQYF. The CDR3, as DNA: TGTGCCAGCAGCTTAGGGGGACTAGCGGGAGGCGACGAGCAGTACTTC.

CDR3 loop: CASSQGTRGETQYF. Here the CDR3 DNA reads TGTGCCAGCAGCCAAGGAACTAGGGGAGAGACCCAGTACTTC. The chain couples TRBV14 to TRBJ2-7; either TRBD1 or TRBD2 may supply D (5 bases each). The DNA end is a closer match to TRBJ2-5, so the J assignment may be wrong. The CDR3 is 14 residues long. CDR1 and CDR2 (germline): SGHDN, FVKESK.

The table lists this clonotype with a few counts. This rearrangement joins TRBV30 to TRBJ1-4; a possible D gene is TRBD1 (6 bases). This CDR3 comprises 14 residues. Per germline, CDR1 GTSNPN and CDR2 SVGIG (reference sequence). V lost 0 bases and J lost 8, with 13 bases in between. In DNA, the CDR3 is TGTGCCTGGAGTGTACTGGGGGGCCGGGAAAAACTGTTTTTT. Protein sequence: CAWSVLGGREKLFF.

In DNA, the CDR3 is TGCGCCAGCAGCCCCTCCGGGGACGGTCCCTATACTAACTATGGCTACACCTTC. It encodes CASSPSGDGPYTNYGYTF. V is TRBV5-1 and J is TRBJ1-2; D is perhaps TRBD1 (5 bases). Trimming shortened V by 4 bases and J by 0 bases, and 22 bases separated the two germline ends. Per the germline V gene, CDR1 is SGHRS and CDR2 is YFSETQ. This CDR3 is 18 amino acids long.

This clonotype turned up a few times. The V call is TRBV24-1, the J call TRBJ2-5; the D gene is possibly TRBD2 (6 bases). The germline V gene has CDR1 KGHDR and CDR2 SFDVKD. Deletions cut 4 bases from V and 2 bases from J, with 22 bases between. This CDR3 contains 18 residues. CDR3 nucleotide sequence: TGTGCCACCAGTGACTGGACTAAACCCCACTCTCTTCAAGAGACCCAGTACTTC. Protein sequence: CATSDWTKPHSLQETQYF.

The genes are TRBV9 and TRBJ2-3, with 13 positions matching TRBD2. Losses at the gene ends were 0 bases for V and 4 bases for J; bases not matched to a gene: 8. Germline-derived CDR1 and CDR2 are SGDLS and YYNGEE. This CDR3 is built from 18 residues. CDR3 protein: CASSVDPRTSGSADTQYF. For the CDR3, the DNA is TGTGCCAGCAGCGTAGACCCCAGGACTAGCGGGAGTGCAGATACGCAGTATTTT.

The chain links TRBV29-1 to TRBJ2-5; weak D call: TRBD1 (6 bases). The CDR3 has 11 residues. The V end lost 7 bases, the J end lost 2 bases, and 8 bases lay between the germline ends. CDR1 and CDR2 (germline): SQVTM, ANQGSEA. The CDR3 nucleotides read TGCAGCGCTGGACAGCAAGAGACCCAGTACTTC. It yields the protein CSAGQQETQYF.

This clonotype was detected only a few times. CDR3 residues: CASSTWSTGELFF. CDR3 DNA: TGTGCCAGCAGCACTTGGAGTACCGGGGAGCTGTTTTTT. V is TRBV6-2 or TRBV6-3 and J is TRBJ2-2; D is undetermined. The CDR3 is made up of 13 amino acids. The V end was cut by 6 bases, the J end by 5 bases, with 10 bases between. Germline V gives CDR1 MNHEY, CDR2 SVGEGT.

The chain recombines TRBV9 with TRBJ2-5, with D hard to call. The DNA end lines up better with TRBJ2-7; the J call may be wrong. Germline V CDR1 and CDR2: SGDLS, YYNGEE. This CDR3 is built from 13 residues. The CDR3 sequence: CASSTSGRDEQYF. CDR3 sequence (DNA): TGTGCCAGCAGCACCTCAGGACGCGACGAGCAGTACTTC.

The rearrangement links TRBV14 to TRBJ1-1; no reliable D call. CDR3 size: 14 residues. The germline V and J ends were trimmed by 2 bases and 0 bases, with 7 bases remaining between them. Germline V gene lookup returns CDR1 SGHDN and CDR2 FVKESK. In DNA, the CDR3 is TGTGCCAGCAGCCAACCGGGTTTGAACACTGAAGCTTTCTTT. Its translation is CASSQPGLNTEAFF.

This clonotype was found many times. The chain carries TRBV5-1 and TRBJ2-1, with 7 positions matching TRBD2. Trimming at V came to 0 bases and at J to 0 bases, leaving 3 bases not matched to a gene. This CDR3 has 16 residues. Germline V lookup: CDR1 SGHRS, CDR2 YFSETQ. DNA of the CDR3: TGCGCCAGCAGCTTGGACCGGACTAGCTCCTACAATGAGCAGTTCTTC. Its protein product is CASSLDRTSSYNEQFF.

J is TRBJ1-1 and V is TRBV3-1; D ambiguous. Trimming stripped 0 bases from V and 5 bases from J, with 10 bases between. The germline gives CDR1 LGHDT, CDR2 YNNKEL (reference sequence). This CDR3 contains 14 residues. The DNA of the CDR3 is TGTGCCAGCAGCCAAGAGCATGCTAAGACTGAAGCTTTCTTT. Residues: CASSQEHAKTEAFF. The full variable domain, its missing parts supplied by reference TRBV3-1 and TRBJ1-1, is DTAVSQTPKYLVTQMGNDKSIKCEQNLGHDTMYWYKQDSKKFLKIMFSYNNKELIINETVPNRFSPKSPDKAHLNLHINSLELGDSAVYFCASSQEHAKTEAFFGQGTRLTVV.